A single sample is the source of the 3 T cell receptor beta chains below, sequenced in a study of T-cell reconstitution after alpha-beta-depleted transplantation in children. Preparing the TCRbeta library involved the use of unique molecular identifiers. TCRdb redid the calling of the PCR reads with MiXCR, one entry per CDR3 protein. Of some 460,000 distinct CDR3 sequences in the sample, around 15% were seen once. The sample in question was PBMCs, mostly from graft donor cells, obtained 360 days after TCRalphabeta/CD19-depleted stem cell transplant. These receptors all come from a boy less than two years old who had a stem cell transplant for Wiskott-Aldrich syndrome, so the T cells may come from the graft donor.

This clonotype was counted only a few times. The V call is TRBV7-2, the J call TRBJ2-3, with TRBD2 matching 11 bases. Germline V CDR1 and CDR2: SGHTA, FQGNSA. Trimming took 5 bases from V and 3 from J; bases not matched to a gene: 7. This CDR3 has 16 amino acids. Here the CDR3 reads CASSRIWTSGTDTQYF. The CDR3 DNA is TGTGCCAGCAGCCGTATATGGACTAGCGGGACAGATACGCAGTATTTT.

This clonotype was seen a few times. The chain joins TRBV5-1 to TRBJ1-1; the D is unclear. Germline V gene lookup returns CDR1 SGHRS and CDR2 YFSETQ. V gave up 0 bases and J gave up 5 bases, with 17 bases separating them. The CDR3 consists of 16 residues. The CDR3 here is CASSLAKAGVHTEAFF. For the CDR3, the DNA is TGCGCCAGCAGCTTGGCCAAGGCCGGGGTTCATACTGAAGCTTTCTTT.

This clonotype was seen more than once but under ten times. The CDR3 DNA sequence: TGCGCCAGCAGCTTGTTATCCCGACGAGCTAACAATGAGCAGTTCTTC. Translated, it gives CASSLLSRRANNEQFF. This sequence joins TRBV5-1 and TRBJ2-1; D remains ambiguous. V was trimmed by 1 base and J by 5 bases, leaving 16 bases between them. Germline V gene lookup returns CDR1 SGHRS and CDR2 YFSETQ. The CDR3 consists of 16 residues.